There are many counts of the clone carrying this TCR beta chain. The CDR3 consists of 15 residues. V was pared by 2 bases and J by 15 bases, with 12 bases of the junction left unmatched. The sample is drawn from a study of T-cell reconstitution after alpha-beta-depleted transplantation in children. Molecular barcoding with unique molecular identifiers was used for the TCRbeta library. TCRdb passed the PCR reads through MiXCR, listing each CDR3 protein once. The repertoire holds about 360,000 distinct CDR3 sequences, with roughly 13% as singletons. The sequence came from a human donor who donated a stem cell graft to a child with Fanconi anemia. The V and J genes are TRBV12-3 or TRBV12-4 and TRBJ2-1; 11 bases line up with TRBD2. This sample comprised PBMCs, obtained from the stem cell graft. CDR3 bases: TGTGCCAGCAGTTTAATGTTAGCGGGGGGGGTATTTCGGTTCTTC. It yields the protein CASSLMLAGGVFRFF.